Shown below are 9 T cell receptor beta chains from a single sample sequenced in a study of CD4 T cells in relation to SARS-CoV-2 and coronaviruses. CD4+ T cells from unexposed donors were obtained before the COVID-19 pandemic (2011-2018). Some clones are missing from TCRdb's copy, which holds only in-frame ones; the method was immunoSEQ multiplex PCR. This sample has 60,000 or so clones, with over 90% found just once. Input material: naive CD4+ T cells from PBMCs. Stated subset: naive CD4+ T cells isolated by negative enrichment. The receptor set was obtained from a human donor in good health.

The gene calls are TRBV19 and TRBJ1-4, with D perhaps TRBD1 (5 bases). Trimming pared 7 bases from V and 7 bases from J, leaving 16 bases between. This CDR3 spans 14 amino acids. Germline CDR1 is LNHDA and CDR2 is SQIVND (reference sequence). In DNA form, the CDR3 reads TGTGCCAGTAACCGGGACGCACTTGGTGAAAAACTGTTTTTT. As protein: CASNRDALGEKLFF. Using reference TRBV19 and TRBJ1-4 for the parts outside the CDR3, the full variable domain is DGGITQSPKYLFRKEGQNVTLSCEQNLNHDAMYWYRQDPGQGLRLIYYSQIVNDFQKGDIAEGYSVSREKKESFPLTVTSAQKNPTAFYLCASNRDALGEKLFFGSGTQLSVL.

J is TRBJ2-3 and V is TRBV7-3, with 8 bases that match TRBD2. With V trimmed by 5 bases and J by 2 bases, 3 bases remained unmatched. The germline CDR1 and CDR2 sequences are SGHTA and FQGTGA. CDR3 length: 14 amino acids. The CDR3 DNA is TGTGCCAGCAGCCCCGGGAGGGTCACAGATACGCAGTATTTT. Encoded protein: CASSPGRVTDTQYF.

The genes are TRBV19 and TRBJ1-5, with 10 bases that match TRBD1. Germline V CDR1 and CDR2: LNHDA, SQIVND (reference sequence). J lost 5 bases, V lost 9 bases, and 19 bases had no gene match. CDR3 length equals 18 residues. For the CDR3, the DNA is TGTGCCAGAATCATTACGGGGACGGACAGGGGGGTACATCAGCCCCAGCATTTT. This translates into CARIITGTDRGVHQPQHF.

V gene TRBV3-1 (or the pseudogene TRBV3-2) combines with J gene TRBJ2-4, with D possibly TRBD1 on 5 matching bases. CDR1 and CDR2 (germline): LGHDT, YNNKEL (reference sequence). V was cut by 3 bases and J by 0 bases, with 18 bases left in between. The CDR3 covers 18 residues. CDR3: CASSHYMRQPRAKNIQYF. The DNA of the CDR3 is TGTGCCAGCAGCCACTATATGCGACAGCCTCGAGCCAAAAACATTCAGTACTTC.

The chain combines TRBV12-5 with TRBJ1-1; D possibly corresponds to TRBD1 (5 bases). CDR1 and CDR2 (germline): LGHNT, FRNRAP. V was shortened by 4 bases and J by 4 bases, with 13 bases between the two germline ends. The CDR3 runs to 14 residues. In DNA form, the CDR3 reads TGTGCTAGTGGTTCCTCGGGGGTGCCCACTGAAGCTTTCTTT. This translates into CASGSSGVPTEAFF. The complete variable domain, with remaining parts taken from reference TRBV12-5 and TRBJ1-1, reads DARVTQTPRHKVTEMGQEVTMRCQPILGHNTVFWYRQTMMQGLELLAYFRNRAPLDDSGMPKDRFSAEMPDATLATLKIQPSEPRDSAVYFCASGSSGVPTEAFFGQGTRLTVV.

This chain links TRBV6-5 with TRBJ2-2, with D possibly being TRBD2 (6 bases). CDR3 length: 14 residues. Trimming stripped 10 bases from V and 6 bases from J, with 18 bases between. Per the germline V gene, CDR1 is MNHEY and CDR2 is SVGAGI. CDR3 amino acids: CATMFQRAPGELFF. CDR3 sequence (DNA): TGTGCCACCATGTTTCAGCGGGCTCCCGGGGAGCTGTTTTTT.

The V gene is TRBV30, the J gene TRBJ2-5, with D maybe TRBD2 (5 bases). V shed 3 bases and J shed 5 bases, with 22 bases lying between them. CDR3 length: 16 amino acids. CDR1 is GTSNPN and CDR2 is SVGIG in the germline V gene (reference sequence). The CDR3 sequence is CAWSLVRPRGRETQYF. CDR3 nucleotide sequence: TGTGCCTGGAGCCTTGTGCGGCCCCGCGGGCGCGAGACCCAGTACTTC. Supplemented by reference TRBV30 and TRBJ2-5, the full variable domain reads SQTIHQWPATLVQPVGSPLSLECTVEGTSNPNLYWYRQAAGRGLQLLFYSVGIGQISSEVPQNLSASRPQDRQFILSSKKLLLSDSGFYLCAWSLVRPRGRETQYFGPGTRLLVL.

The chain couples TRBV19 to TRBJ2-3; D might be TRBD1 (5 bases). The CDR3 loop spans 15 amino acids. The V gene lost 6 bases and the J gene lost 4 bases, with 17 bases spanning the gap. Germline V lookup: CDR1 LNHDA, CDR2 SQIVND (reference sequence). Here the CDR3 reads CASSLITGPPDTQYF. The DNA of the CDR3 is TGTGCCAGTAGCCTTATCACAGGACCGCCAGATACGCAGTATTTT.

The V and J genes are TRBV5-1 and TRBJ2-4; no clear D. Trimming took 5 bases from V and 5 from J, leaving 11 bases between them. CDR1 is SGHRS, CDR2 YFSETQ, per germline. The CDR3 spans 13 residues. CDR3 sequence (DNA): TGCGCCAGCAGACCAGGACGGGAAAACATTCAGTACTTC. As protein: CASRPGRENIQYF.